Below, 11 T cell receptor beta chains from the same sample are listed, as sequenced in a study of T cell responses to AZD1222 COVID-19 vaccine. Assay used: immunoSEQ multiplex PCR; TCRdb lists only in-frame clones, some missing. The sample has 95,000 to 100,000 clones, 89% seen once. Material: peripheral blood, obtained on day 0 of AZD1222 vaccination. All receptors come from an adult in good health.

The V and J genes are TRBV13 and TRBJ1-1; 7 bases map to TRBD1. Trimming removed 4 bases from V and 6 bases from J; junction bases left unmatched: 2. CDR3 length equals 12 residues. CDR1 and CDR2 from the germline V gene are PRHDT and FYEKMQ (reference sequence). The CDR3, as DNA: TGTGCCAGCAGCTCCCAGGGGGCTGAAGCTTTCTTT. Protein sequence: CASSSQGAEAFF.

The rearrangement joins TRBV9 to TRBJ2-2; D gene uncertain. The V end was cut by 0 bases, the J end by 1 base, with 7 bases between. The CDR3 has 15 residues. CDR1 is SGDLS and CDR2 is YYNGEE in the germline V gene. The CDR3 sequence is CASSVAWLNTGELFF. For the CDR3, the DNA is TGTGCCAGCAGCGTAGCATGGCTGAACACCGGGGAGCTGTTTTTT.

J is TRBJ2-7 and V is TRBV3-1 (or the pseudogene TRBV3-2); D is ambiguous. The germline V and J ends were trimmed by 0 bases and 5 bases, with 2 bases remaining between them. The germline CDR1 and CDR2 sequences are LGHDT and YNNKEL (reference sequence). The CDR3 is made up of 11 amino acids. The CDR3 loop reads CASSQEDEQYF. CDR3 coding DNA: TGTGCCAGCAGCCAAGAGGACGAGCAGTACTTC.

J is TRBJ1-6 and V is TRBV11-3; D not resolved. There are 14 residues in the CDR3. Germline loops: CDR1 SGHNT, CDR2 YENEEA. V dropped 5 bases and J dropped 6 bases, with 11 bases sitting between them. The CDR3 DNA sequence: TGTGCCAGCAGCCTCCGGTATGCTAATTCACCCCTCCACTTT. Residues: CASSLRYANSPLHF.

V and J are TRBV9 and TRBJ2-3; D is tentatively TRBD1 or TRBD2 (5 bases each). CDR1 SGDLS and CDR2 YYNGEE come from the germline V gene. V lost 3 bases and J lost 0, with 11 bases in between. The CDR3 runs 15 residues. The CDR3 region is CASSERGVSTDTQYF. For the CDR3, the DNA is TGTGCCAGCAGCGAGAGAGGGGTTAGCACAGATACGCAGTATTTT. Full variable domain (rest looked up from reference TRBV9 and TRBJ2-3): DSGVTQTPKHLITATGQRVTLRCSPRSGDLSVYWYQQSLDQGLQFLIQYYNGEERAKGNILERFSAQQFPDLHSELNLSSLELGDSALYFCASSERGVSTDTQYFGPGTRLTVL.

This clone was observed once. V and J are TRBV6-2 or TRBV6-3 and TRBJ2-7, with 7 nucleotides matching TRBD1. CDR3 length: 13 residues. The V gene's germline CDR1 is MNHEY and CDR2 SVGEGT. V dropped 2 bases and J dropped 6; count of bases not matched to a gene: 4. The CDR3 DNA reads TGTGCCAGCAGTTACACAGGGGCTAGCGAGCAGTACTTC. Its protein is CASSYTGASEQYF.

The chain couples TRBV19 to TRBJ1-6, with TRBD1 matching 9 bases. There are 17 residues in the CDR3. Germline CDR1 is LNHDA and CDR2 is SQIVND (reference sequence). With 3 bases clipped from V and 0 bases from J, the junction kept 3 bases outside the gene matches. DNA of the CDR3: TGTGCCAGTAGTATCGGGACAGGGAGCTCCTATAATTCACCCCTCCACTTT. Its protein is CASSIGTGSSYNSPLHF.

The V gene is TRBV29-1, the J gene TRBJ2-1, with 11 bases aligning to TRBD1. Germline V gene sequence: CDR1 SQVTM, CDR2 ANQGSEA. This CDR3 is built from 13 residues. After removal of 8 bases from V and 3 bases from J, the junction contained 3 bases not matched to a gene. This CDR3 is CSTGTGGYNEQFF. The CDR3 bases are TGCAGCACAGGGACAGGGGGCTACAATGAGCAGTTCTTC.

This clone was detected once. The genes are TRBV7-3 and TRBJ2-1, with TRBD2 matching 15 bases. This CDR3 has 15 amino acids. CDR1 is SGHTA, CDR2 FQGTGA, per germline. With V trimmed by 4 bases and J by 9 bases, 4 bases remained unmatched. The CDR3 coding sequence is TGTGCCAGCAGCTGGACTAGCGGGGGGGCCGGTGAGCAGTTCTTC. Encoded protein: CASSWTSGGAGEQFF.

The rearrangement links TRBV5-6 to TRBJ1-5, with D tentatively TRBD1 (5 bases). Looked up from germline, CDR1 is SGHDT and CDR2 is YYEEEE. V lost 3 bases to trimming and J lost 0 bases, with 19 bases between them. This CDR3 spans 18 amino acids. CDR3 bases: TGTGCCAGCAGCTCTAGGGGAGACAGCCGATATAGCAATCAGCCCCAGCATTTT. Its translation is CASSSRGDSRYSNQPQHF.

V and J are TRBV21-1 and TRBJ2-5. TRBV21-1 has pseudogene status. This CDR3 region has 12 residues. This CDR3 reads CASSRDLRTQYF. For the CDR3, the DNA is TGTGCCAGCAGCAGGGACCTTCGGACCCAGTACTTC.